This entry lists 11 T cell receptor beta chains sequenced from one sample in a study of OX40 agonist ivuxolimab in advanced cancers. Assay used: immunoSEQ multiplex PCR; TCRdb lists only in-frame clones, some missing. The table includes 65,000 to 80,000 clones, 85% detected once. Sequencing was performed on CD4+ or CD8+ T cells sorted from blood, taken in a trial of the OX40 agonist ivuxolimab. Source of these receptors: an adult with an advanced solid tumor such as melanoma, head and neck, liver or kidney cancer.

V gene TRBV18 combines with J gene TRBJ1-4; no clear D gene. The CDR3 covers 13 residues. Trimming stripped 4 bases from V and 6 bases from J, with 9 bases between. Germline CDR1 and CDR2: KGHSH and LQKENI. The CDR3 loop is CASSHGRDEKLFF. CDR3 DNA sequence: TGTGCCAGCTCACACGGGAGGGATGAAAAACTGTTTTTT.

The chain recombines TRBV11-3 with TRBJ2-4; unclear D gene. The germline V gene encodes CDR1 SGHNT and CDR2 YENEEA. The CDR3 loop spans 15 amino acids. Trimming cost V 4 bases and J 0 bases, with 10 bases left between them. CDR3 nucleotides: TGTGCCAGCAGCTGGCGAAGGCTAGCCAAAAACATTCAGTACTTC. It encodes CASSWRRLAKNIQYF.

The CDR3 protein is CASSLFPFGDSNQPQHF. In DNA, the CDR3 is TGTGCCAGCAGCTTATTCCCTTTCGGGGATAGCAATCAGCCCCAGCATTTT. J is TRBJ1-5 and V is TRBV7-8; D call uncertain. This CDR3 is 17 amino acids long. Trimming stripped 2 bases from V and 0 bases from J, with 14 bases between. Germline V gene data show CDR1 as SGHVS and CDR2 as FQNEAQ.

This clone appeared a few times. This chain uses TRBV28 with TRBJ2-6, with D unclear. Germline V gene sequence: CDR1 MDHEN, CDR2 SYDVKM. The CDR3 covers 16 residues. V lost 4 bases and J lost 0, with 10 bases in between. CDR3 residues: CASSSIGNSGANVLTF. The CDR3 DNA follows: TGTGCCAGCAGTTCGATCGGAAACTCTGGGGCCAACGTCCTGACTTTC.

The gene calls are TRBV6-6 and TRBJ1-6; 10 bases map to TRBD1. V dropped 6 bases and J dropped 7; count of bases not matched to a gene: 6. The CDR3 is 15 residues long. Germline V gene sequence: CDR1 MNHNY, CDR2 SVGAGI (reference sequence). CDR3 residues: CASREPGQGNSPLHF. CDR3 DNA sequence: TGTGCCAGCAGAGAACCGGGACAGGGGAATTCACCCCTCCACTTT.

Only one count was recorded for this clone. This sequence joins TRBV7-9 and TRBJ2-1; TRBD2 matches at 13 bases. J was trimmed by 5 bases and V by 6 bases; bases with no gene match: 4. The CDR3 is made up of 15 amino acids. In germline, CDR1 is SEHNR, CDR2 FQNEAQ (reference sequence). This chain's CDR3 is CASRVTSGGDNEQFF. In DNA form, the CDR3 reads TGTGCCAGCAGGGTTACTAGCGGGGGGGACAATGAGCAGTTCTTC. Based on the CDR3 plus reference TRBV7-9 and TRBJ2-1, the full variable domain is DTGVSQNPRHKITKRGQNVTFRCDPISEHNRLYWYRQTLGQGPEFLTYFQNEAQLEKSRLLSDRFSAERPKGSFSTLEIQRTEQGDSAMYLCASRVTSGGDNEQFFGPGTRLTVL.

V gene TRBV15 combines with J gene TRBJ2-5; TRBD2 agrees at 13 bases. After removal of 0 bases from V and 5 bases from J, the junction contained 12 bases not matched to a gene. Germline-derived CDR1 and CDR2 are LNHNV and YYDKDF (reference sequence). CDR3 length: 19 residues. The CDR3 loop is CATSRDLSLAGGPRETQYF. The CDR3 region has the DNA TGTGCCACCAGCAGAGATCTCTCACTAGCGGGGGGGCCTAGGGAGACCCAGTACTTC.

For this clone: The junction and the germline gene differ at one end; a read error may be behind it. This chain uses TRBV5-3 with TRBJ2-7; D not certain. TRBV5-3 is an ORF, with its function uncertain. The CDR3 length is 15 residues. In DNA, the CDR3 is TGTGCCAGCAGCTTGGGTGGGGTCCTTTCCTACGAGCAGTACTTC. It yields the protein CASSLGGVLSYEQYF.

The genes are TRBV29-1 and TRBJ1-2; D gene unclear. Germline loops: CDR1 SQVTM, CDR2 ANQGSEA. The CDR3 loop spans 14 amino acids. V was trimmed by 2 bases and J by 1 base, leaving 11 bases between them. CDR3 protein: CSVEPHVLNYGYTF. CDR3 sequence (DNA): TGCAGCGTTGAACCGCACGTTCTTAACTATGGCTACACCTTC.

This chain connects TRBV6-5 to TRBJ2-3, with D unclear. The CDR3 extends over 15 amino acids. V was trimmed by 0 bases and J by 2 bases, leaving 9 bases between them. The V gene's germline CDR1 is MNHEY and CDR2 SVGAGI. The CDR3 DNA is TGTGCCAGCAGTTACTCGAGCAGGACCACAGATACGCAGTATTTT. Translation: CASSYSSRTTDTQYF.

The chain couples TRBV19 to TRBJ1-5; possible D gene TRBD1, 5 bases. V lost 8 bases, J lost 0 bases, and 11 bases lay in between. This CDR3 has 14 residues. Germline assignment: CDR1 LNHDA and CDR2 SQIVND (reference sequence). CDR3 residues: CASRDANSNQPQHF. As DNA, the CDR3 is TGTGCCAGTCGGGACGCCAATAGCAATCAGCCCCAGCATTTT.